These T cell receptor beta chains were read from a single sample in a study of PD-L1 blockade in urothelial cancer. Method: immunoSEQ multiplex PCR; TCRdb's copy keeps in-frame clones and lacks some. The sample shows 31,000 or so clones, roughly nine tenths of them seen only once. The sample here was PBMCs, taken around atezolizumab (anti-PD-L1) treatment. The origin of the receptors is a man at least 80 years old with urothelial cancer. The CDR3 runs from the conserved cysteine through the conserved F or W. The order of the fields is V gene, clone size, J gene, D gene, CDR3 protein, CDR3 DNA. A D gene is named only where the DNA matches it firmly. Clone sizes are given selectively: once, few, many, or a class where the clone is expanded.

v_gene: TRBV7-9; abundance: once; j_gene: TRBJ1-1; d_gene: TRBD1; CDR3aa: CASSPNARPTGSTEAFF; CDR3nt: TGTGCCAGCAGCCCAAACGCCAGACCGACAGGGAGTACTGAAGCTTTCTTT
v_gene: TRBV11-2; abundance: once; j_gene: TRBJ2-4; d_gene: -; CDR3aa: CVPGIQGLGYF; CDR3nt: TGTGTCCCGGGAATCCAGGGACTTGGGTACTTC
v_gene: TRBV5-8; abundance: -; j_gene: TRBJ2-3; d_gene: TRBD2; CDR3aa: CASSIVSGLAGILDTQYF; CDR3nt: TGTGCCAGCTCGATCGTATCCGGACTAGCGGGCATATTGGATACGCAGTATTTT
v_gene: TRBV6-1; abundance: once; j_gene: TRBJ1-5; d_gene: -; CDR3aa: CATTNQGSSQPQHF; CDR3nt: TGTGCCACCACCAACCAGGGGTCTAGCCAGCCCCAGCATTTT
v_gene: TRBV4-1; abundance: -; j_gene: TRBJ1-4; d_gene: -; CDR3aa: CASSQDGRGPNEKLFF; CDR3nt: TGCGCCAGCAGCCAAGATGGGAGAGGGCCGAATGAAAAACTGTTTTTT
v_gene: TRBV6-6; abundance: -; j_gene: TRBJ2-4; d_gene: -; CDR3aa: CASSPQGLAKNIQYF; CDR3nt: TGTGCCAGCAGCCCCCAGGGACTAGCCAAAAACATTCAGTACTTC
v_gene: TRBV11-2; abundance: few; j_gene: TRBJ2-4; d_gene: -; CDR3aa: CASSSYGTLTGNIQYF; CDR3nt: TGTGCCAGCAGCTCCTACGGGACTCTTACGGGAAACATTCAGTACTTC
v_gene: TRBV19; abundance: -; j_gene: TRBJ1-1; d_gene: -; CDR3aa: CASSLLKTGRMNTEAFF; CDR3nt: TGTGCCAGTAGTCTGTTAAAGACAGGCCGGATGAACACTGAAGCTTTCTTT
v_gene: TRBV9; abundance: -; j_gene: TRBJ2-3; d_gene: -; CDR3aa: CASSPSAGISSTDTQYF; CDR3nt: TGTGCCAGCAGCCCTAGTGCGGGAATCTCTAGCACAGATACGCAGTATTTT
v_gene: TRBV5-6; abundance: -; j_gene: TRBJ1-4; d_gene: -; CDR3aa: CASSFWPTTNEKLFF; CDR3nt: TGTGCCAGCAGCTTTTGGCCGACAACTAATGAAAAACTGTTTTTT
v_gene: TRBV14; abundance: -; j_gene: TRBJ2-1; d_gene: -; CDR3aa: CASSLDGGPYNEQFF; CDR3nt: TGTGCCAGCAGCCTTGATGGGGGCCCCTACAATGAGCAGTTCTTC
v_gene: TRBV21-1; abundance: -; j_gene: TRBJ1-2; d_gene: -; CDR3aa: CASSKAAYTF; CDR3nt: TGTGCCAGCAGCAAAGCAGCCTACACCTTC
v_gene: TRBV5-1; abundance: -; j_gene: TRBJ2-1; d_gene: -; CDR3aa: CASSGGTSYNEQFF; CDR3nt: TGCGCCAGCAGCGGCGGGACCTCCTACAATGAGCAGTTCTTC
v_gene: TRBV5-4; abundance: -; j_gene: TRBJ2-5; d_gene: TRBD1; CDR3aa: CASSSGTGWQETQYF; CDR3nt: TGTGCCAGCAGCTCAGGGACAGGGTGGCAAGAGACCCAGTACTTC
v_gene: TRBV7-7; abundance: -; j_gene: TRBJ2-5; d_gene: TRBD2; CDR3aa: CASSSGLAVGETQYF; CDR3nt: TGTGCCAGCAGCAGTGGACTAGCGGTGGGGGAGACCCAGTACTTC
v_gene: TRBV11-3; abundance: -; j_gene: TRBJ2-3; d_gene: -; CDR3aa: CASSSGGYGTQYF; CDR3nt: TGTGCCAGCAGCTCGGGCGGGTACGGTACGCAGTATTTT
v_gene: TRBV4-3; abundance: -; j_gene: TRBJ2-5; d_gene: TRBD2; CDR3aa: CASSQGARGGRGETQYF; CDR3nt: TGCGCCAGCAGCCAAGGGGCCAGAGGCGGGAGAGGTGAGACCCAGTACTTC
v_gene: TRBV5-4; abundance: once; j_gene: TRBJ2-1; d_gene: -; CDR3aa: CASSLSGGSSSYNEQFF; CDR3nt: TGTGCCAGCAGCCTGAGTGGGGGCTCGAGCTCCTACAATGAGCAGTTCTTC
v_gene: TRBV19; abundance: -; j_gene: TRBJ2-1; d_gene: -; CDR3aa: CASSARNEQFF; CDR3nt: TGTGCCAGTAGTGCCCGGAATGAGCAGTTCTTC
v_gene: TRBV19; abundance: -; j_gene: TRBJ1-2; d_gene: -; CDR3aa: CASSFHTDYTF; CDR3nt: TGTGCCAGTAGTTTCCACACCGACTACACCTTC
v_gene: TRBV6-5; abundance: -; j_gene: TRBJ1-2; d_gene: TRBD1; CDR3aa: CASSYGGQPYGYTF; CDR3nt: TGTGCCAGCAGTTACGGGGGACAGCCGTATGGCTACACCTTC
v_gene: TRBV5-1; abundance: -; j_gene: TRBJ2-7; d_gene: -; CDR3aa: CASSLVPGGEQYF; CDR3nt: TGCGCCAGCAGCTTGGTTCCCGGGGGCGAGCAGTACTTC
v_gene: TRBV11-2; abundance: -; j_gene: TRBJ1-1; d_gene: -; CDR3aa: CASSLGGQNTEAFF; CDR3nt: TGTGCCAGCAGCTTAGGGGGACAGAACACTGAAGCTTTCTTT
v_gene: TRBV6-6; abundance: -; j_gene: TRBJ2-5; d_gene: -; CDR3aa: CASSYPRGAQETQYF; CDR3nt: TGTGCCAGCAGTTATCCTCGCGGGGCCCAAGAGACCCAGTACTTC
v_gene: TRBV29-1; abundance: -; j_gene: TRBJ2-1; d_gene: TRBD1; CDR3aa: CSPRGTGPYNEQFF; CDR3nt: TGCAGCCCCCGGGGGACAGGCCCCTACAATGAGCAGTTCTTC
v_gene: TRBV19; abundance: -; j_gene: TRBJ2-7; d_gene: -; CDR3aa: CASSIQGRGGEQYF; CDR3nt: TGTGCCAGTAGTATCCAGGGCAGGGGCGGCGAGCAGTACTTC
v_gene: TRBV2; abundance: few; j_gene: TRBJ1-3; d_gene: -; CDR3aa: CASTLSGNTIYF; CDR3nt: TGTGCCAGCACCCTCTCTGGAAACACCATATATTTT
v_gene: TRBV18; abundance: -; j_gene: TRBJ2-3; d_gene: TRBD2; CDR3aa: CASSQGGSTDTQYF; CDR3nt: TGTGCCAGCTCACAGGGAGGGAGCACAGATACGCAGTATTTT
v_gene: TRBV29-1; abundance: -; j_gene: TRBJ2-3; d_gene: TRBD2; CDR3aa: CSVEWGGGIGDTQYF; CDR3nt: TGCAGCGTTGAGTGGGGGGGAGGTATTGGAGATACGCAGTATTTT
v_gene: TRBV27; abundance: -; j_gene: TRBJ1-5; d_gene: -; CDR3aa: CASSLVGANNQPQHF; CDR3nt: TGTGCCAGCAGTTTAGTGGGGGCTAACAATCAGCCCCAGCATTTT
v_gene: TRBV7-2; abundance: -; j_gene: TRBJ2-7; d_gene: TRBD2; CDR3aa: CASSLVGGEYEQYF; CDR3nt: TGTGCCAGCAGCTTAGTCGGGGGGGAGTACGAGCAGTACTTC
v_gene: TRBV27; abundance: -; j_gene: TRBJ2-3; d_gene: TRBD2; CDR3aa: CASSETSGSLADTQYF; CDR3nt: TGTGCCAGCAGTGAAACTAGCGGGTCCCTCGCGGATACGCAGTATTTT
v_gene: TRBV7-2; abundance: -; j_gene: TRBJ2-7; d_gene: -; CDR3aa: CASSFGQGSYEQYF; CDR3nt: TGTGCCAGCAGCTTCGGGCAGGGTTCCTACGAGCAGTACTTC
v_gene: TRBV6-1; abundance: -; j_gene: TRBJ1-1; d_gene: -; CDR3aa: CASSEVQGLVWIPEAFF; CDR3nt: TGTGCCAGCAGTGAAGTACAGGGTTTGGTTTGGATCCCTGAAGCTTTCTTT
v_gene: TRBV19; abundance: -; j_gene: TRBJ2-1; d_gene: -; CDR3aa: CASSIDRTREQFF; CDR3nt: TGTGCCAGTAGTATCGACAGGACCAGGGAGCAGTTCTTC
v_gene: TRBV5-1; abundance: -; j_gene: TRBJ2-2; d_gene: -; CDR3aa: CASSTEPNTGELFF; CDR3nt: TGCGCCAGCAGCACGGAGCCGAACACCGGGGAGCTGTTTTTT
v_gene: TRBV5-8; abundance: -; j_gene: TRBJ2-1; d_gene: TRBD2; CDR3aa: CASRRGLAGAGEQFF; CDR3nt: TGTGCCAGCAGGCGGGGACTAGCGGGAGCCGGTGAGCAGTTCTTC
v_gene: TRBV4-3; abundance: -; j_gene: TRBJ2-1; d_gene: TRBD2; CDR3aa: CASSQNTGTSRGRDNEQFF; CDR3nt: TGCGCCAGCAGCCAAAACACCGGGACTAGTAGAGGGAGGGACAATGAGCAGTTCTTC
v_gene: TRBV5-6; abundance: -; j_gene: TRBJ1-5; d_gene: -; CDR3aa: CASSRFDSANQPQHF; CDR3nt: TGTGCCAGCAGTCGGTTCGACAGTGCTAATCAGCCCCAGCATTTT
v_gene: TRBV28; abundance: -; j_gene: TRBJ2-2; d_gene: -; CDR3aa: CASRRGDTTGELFF; CDR3nt: TGTGCCAGCAGGCGGGGCGATACCACCGGGGAGCTGTTTTTT
v_gene: TRBV7-2; abundance: -; j_gene: TRBJ2-2; d_gene: -; CDR3aa: CASTGTPRTGELFF; CDR3nt: TGTGCCAGCACCGGGACTCCCCGCACCGGGGAGCTGTTTTTT
v_gene: TRBV7-2; abundance: -; j_gene: TRBJ2-3; d_gene: TRBD2; CDR3aa: CASSFSGSTDTQYF; CDR3nt: TGTGCCAGCAGCTTTAGCGGGAGCACAGATACGCAGTATTTT